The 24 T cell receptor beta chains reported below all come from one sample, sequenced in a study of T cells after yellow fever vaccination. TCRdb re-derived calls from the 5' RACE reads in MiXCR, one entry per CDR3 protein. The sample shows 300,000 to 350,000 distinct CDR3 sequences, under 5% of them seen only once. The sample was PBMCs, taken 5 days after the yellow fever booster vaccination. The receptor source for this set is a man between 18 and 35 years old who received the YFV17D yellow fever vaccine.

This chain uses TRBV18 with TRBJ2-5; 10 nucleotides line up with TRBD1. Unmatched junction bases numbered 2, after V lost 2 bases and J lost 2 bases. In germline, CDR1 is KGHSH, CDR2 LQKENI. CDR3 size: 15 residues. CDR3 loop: CASSPADRGQETQYF. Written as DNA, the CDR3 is TGTGCCAGCTCACCAGCGGACAGGGGGCAAGAGACCCAGTACTTC.

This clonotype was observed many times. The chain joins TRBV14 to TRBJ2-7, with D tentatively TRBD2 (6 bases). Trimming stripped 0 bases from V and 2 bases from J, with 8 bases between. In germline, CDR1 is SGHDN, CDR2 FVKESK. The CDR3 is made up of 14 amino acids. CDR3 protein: CASSQEGGPYEQYF. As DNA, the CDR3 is TGTGCCAGCAGCCAAGAGGGGGGTCCCTACGAGCAGTACTTC.

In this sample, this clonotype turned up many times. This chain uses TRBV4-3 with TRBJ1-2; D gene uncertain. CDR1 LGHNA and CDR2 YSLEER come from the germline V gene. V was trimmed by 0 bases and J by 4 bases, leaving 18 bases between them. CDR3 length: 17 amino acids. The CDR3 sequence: CASSQEVASEGSYGYTF. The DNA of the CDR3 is TGCGCCAGCAGCCAAGAGGTCGCGAGCGAGGGCAGCTATGGCTACACCTTC.

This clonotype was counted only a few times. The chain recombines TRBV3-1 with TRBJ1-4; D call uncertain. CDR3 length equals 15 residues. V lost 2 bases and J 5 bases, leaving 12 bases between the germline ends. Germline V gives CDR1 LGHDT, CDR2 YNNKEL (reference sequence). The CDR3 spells CASSQHGSQNEKLFF. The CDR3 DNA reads TGTGCCAGCAGCCAACACGGTAGCCAGAATGAAAAACTGTTTTTT.

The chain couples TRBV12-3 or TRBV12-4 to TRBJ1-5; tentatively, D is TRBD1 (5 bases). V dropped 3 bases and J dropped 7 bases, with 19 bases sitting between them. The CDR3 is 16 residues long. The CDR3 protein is CASSFISREAHQPQHF. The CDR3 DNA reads TGTGCCAGCAGTTTTATTTCCAGGGAGGCCCACCAGCCCCAGCATTTT.

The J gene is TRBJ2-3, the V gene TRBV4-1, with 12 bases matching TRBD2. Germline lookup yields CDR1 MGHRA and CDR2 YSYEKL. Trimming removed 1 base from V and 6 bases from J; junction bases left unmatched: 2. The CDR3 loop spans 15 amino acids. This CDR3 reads CASSQASGGVDTQYF. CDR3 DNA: TGCGCCAGCAGCCAAGCTAGCGGGGGGGTCGATACGCAGTATTTT.

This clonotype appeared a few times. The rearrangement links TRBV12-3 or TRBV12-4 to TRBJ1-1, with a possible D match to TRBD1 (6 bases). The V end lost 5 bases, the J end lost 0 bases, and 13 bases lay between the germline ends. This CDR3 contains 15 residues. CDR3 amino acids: CASSPRQVMNTEAFF. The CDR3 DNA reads TGTGCCAGCAGTCCCCGACAGGTTATGAACACTGAAGCTTTCTTT.

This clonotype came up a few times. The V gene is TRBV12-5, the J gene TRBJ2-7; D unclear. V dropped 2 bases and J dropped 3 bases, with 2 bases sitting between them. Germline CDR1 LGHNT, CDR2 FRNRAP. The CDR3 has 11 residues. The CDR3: CASGLFYEQYF. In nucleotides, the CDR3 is TGTGCTAGTGGTTTGTTCTACGAGCAGTACTTC.

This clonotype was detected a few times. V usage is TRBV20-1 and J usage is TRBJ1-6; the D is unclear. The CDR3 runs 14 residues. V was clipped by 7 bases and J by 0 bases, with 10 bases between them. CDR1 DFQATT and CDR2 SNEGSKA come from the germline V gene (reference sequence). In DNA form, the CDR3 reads TGCAGTGTGGGTTCCCGCTCCTATAATTCACCCCTCCACTTT. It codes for CSVGSRSYNSPLHF.

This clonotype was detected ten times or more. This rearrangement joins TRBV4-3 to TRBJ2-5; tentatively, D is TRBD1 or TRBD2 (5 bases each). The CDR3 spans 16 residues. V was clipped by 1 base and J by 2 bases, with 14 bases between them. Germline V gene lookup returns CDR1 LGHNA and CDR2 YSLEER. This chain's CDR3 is CASSQGVGREQETQYF. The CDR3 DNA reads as TGCGCCAGCAGCCAAGGGGTAGGCAGGGAGCAAGAGACCCAGTACTTC.

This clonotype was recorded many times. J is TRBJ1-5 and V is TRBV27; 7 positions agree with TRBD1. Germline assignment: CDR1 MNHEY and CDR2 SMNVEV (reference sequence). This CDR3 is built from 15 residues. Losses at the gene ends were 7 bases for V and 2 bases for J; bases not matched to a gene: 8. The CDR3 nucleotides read TGTGCCAGCAAATTAGGGGGCGCGGGCAATCAGCCCCAGCATTTT. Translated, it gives CASKLGGAGNQPQHF.

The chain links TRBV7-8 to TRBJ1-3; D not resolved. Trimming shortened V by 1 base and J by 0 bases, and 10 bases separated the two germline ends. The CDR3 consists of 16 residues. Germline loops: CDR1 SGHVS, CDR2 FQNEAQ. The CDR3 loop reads CASSLVGSNSGNTIYF. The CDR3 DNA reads TGTGCCAGCAGCTTAGTGGGGAGCAACTCTGGAAACACCATATATTTT.

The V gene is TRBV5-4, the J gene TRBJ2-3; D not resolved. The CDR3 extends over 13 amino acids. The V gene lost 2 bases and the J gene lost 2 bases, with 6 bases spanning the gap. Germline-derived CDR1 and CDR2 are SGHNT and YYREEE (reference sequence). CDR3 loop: CASSFPITDTQYF. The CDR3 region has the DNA TGTGCCAGCAGCTTTCCGATCACAGATACGCAGTATTTT.

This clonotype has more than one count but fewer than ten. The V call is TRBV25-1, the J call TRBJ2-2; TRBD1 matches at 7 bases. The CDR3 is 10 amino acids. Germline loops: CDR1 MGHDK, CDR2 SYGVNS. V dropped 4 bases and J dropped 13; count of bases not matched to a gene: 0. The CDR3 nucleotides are TGTGCCAGCAGTGGACAGGGGCTGTTTTTT. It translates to CASSGQGLFF.

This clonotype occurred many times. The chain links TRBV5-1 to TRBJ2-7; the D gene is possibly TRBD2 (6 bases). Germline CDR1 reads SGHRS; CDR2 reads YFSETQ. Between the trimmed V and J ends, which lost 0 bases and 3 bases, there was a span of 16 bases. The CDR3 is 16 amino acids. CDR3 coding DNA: TGCGCCAGCAGCTTGGCCGGGGGACGCGGGATCTACGAGCAGTACGTC. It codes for CASSLAGGRGIYEQYV.

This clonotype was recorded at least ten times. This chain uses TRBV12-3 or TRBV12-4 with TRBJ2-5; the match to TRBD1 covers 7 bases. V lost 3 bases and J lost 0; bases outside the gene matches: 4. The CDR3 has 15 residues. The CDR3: CASSFSDRDQETQYF. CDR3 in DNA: TGTGCCAGCAGTTTTTCAGACAGGGACCAAGAGACCCAGTACTTC.

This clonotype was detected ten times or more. CDR3 sequence: CASSPWTVDVEAFF. CDR3 in DNA: TGTGCCAGCAGTCCCTGGACGGTGGACGTAGAGGCTTTCTTT. The chain employs TRBV27 and TRBJ1-1; D remains unclear. Germline V gene lookup returns CDR1 MNHEY and CDR2 SMNVEV (reference sequence). V shed 5 bases and J shed 11 bases, with 21 bases lying between them. This CDR3 has 14 amino acids.

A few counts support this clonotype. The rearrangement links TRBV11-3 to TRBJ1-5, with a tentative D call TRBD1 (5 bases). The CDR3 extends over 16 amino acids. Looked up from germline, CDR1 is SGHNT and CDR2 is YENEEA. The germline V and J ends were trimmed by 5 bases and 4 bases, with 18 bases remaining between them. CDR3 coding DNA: TGTGCCAGCAGCCTTGGGACGGCTAAAGGGAATCAGCCCCAGCATTTT. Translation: CASSLGTAKGNQPQHF.

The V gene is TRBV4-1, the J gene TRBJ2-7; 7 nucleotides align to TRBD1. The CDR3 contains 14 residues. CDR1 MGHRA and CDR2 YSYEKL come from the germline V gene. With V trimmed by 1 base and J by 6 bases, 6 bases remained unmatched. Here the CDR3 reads CASSQVEQGIEQYF. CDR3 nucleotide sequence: TGCGCCAGCAGCCAAGTCGAACAGGGGATCGAGCAGTACTTC.

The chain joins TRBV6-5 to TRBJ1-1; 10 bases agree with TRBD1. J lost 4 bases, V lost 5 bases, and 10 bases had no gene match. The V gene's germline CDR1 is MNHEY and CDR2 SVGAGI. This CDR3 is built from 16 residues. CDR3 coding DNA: TGTGCCAGCAGTCCCGTGGGACAGGGGCAGGCCACTGAAGCTTTCTTT. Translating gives CASSPVGQGQATEAFF.

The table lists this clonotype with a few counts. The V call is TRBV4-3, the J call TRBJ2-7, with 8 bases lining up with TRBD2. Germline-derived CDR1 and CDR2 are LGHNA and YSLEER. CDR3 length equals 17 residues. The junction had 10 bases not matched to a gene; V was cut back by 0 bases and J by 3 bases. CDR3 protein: CASSQDPQRGPCYEQYF. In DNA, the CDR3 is TGCGCCAGCAGCCAAGATCCCCAGCGGGGGCCTTGCTACGAGCAGTACTTC.

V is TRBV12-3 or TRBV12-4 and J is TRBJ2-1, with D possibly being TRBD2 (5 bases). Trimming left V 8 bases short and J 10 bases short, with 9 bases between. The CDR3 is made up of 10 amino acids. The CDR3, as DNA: TGTGCCAGCGGGTCGGGAGAGCAGTTCTTC. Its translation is CASGSGEQFF.

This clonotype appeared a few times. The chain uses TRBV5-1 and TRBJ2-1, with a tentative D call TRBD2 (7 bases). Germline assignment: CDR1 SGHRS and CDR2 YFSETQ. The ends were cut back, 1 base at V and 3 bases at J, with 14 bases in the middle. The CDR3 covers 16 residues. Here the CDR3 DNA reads TGCGCCAGCAGCTTGTATGCGGGGGCTAACTACAATGAGCAGTTCTTC. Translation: CASSLYAGANYNEQFF.

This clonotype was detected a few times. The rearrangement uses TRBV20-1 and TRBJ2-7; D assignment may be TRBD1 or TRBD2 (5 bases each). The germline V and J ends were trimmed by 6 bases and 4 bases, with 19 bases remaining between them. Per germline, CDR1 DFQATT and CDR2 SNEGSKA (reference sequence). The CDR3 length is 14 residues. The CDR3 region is CSARDRLLGYEQYV. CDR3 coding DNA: TGCAGTGCCAGGGACCGCTTGTTAGGGTACGAGCAGTACGTC.